A single sample is the source of the 12 T cell receptor beta chains below, sequenced in a study of T cell repertoires in cytomegalovirus infection. TCRdb fed the reads into MiXCR, producing one record per CDR3 protein. The repertoire holds around 260,000 distinct CDR3 sequences, with around 8.7% as singletons. The sequenced sample was PBMCs. The receptors originated from a human donor in good health (CMV status not recorded). Some clones in this sample may be carry-over from other donors' samples.

Only a few counts were recorded for this clonotype. CDR3 sequence (DNA): TGCAGCGCCACCCGGGACAGGGGTGGCTACACCTTC. It codes for CSATRDRGGYTF. The J gene is TRBJ1-2, the V gene TRBV29-1; 10 positions agree with TRBD1. The germline gives CDR1 SQVTM, CDR2 ANQGSEA. V was clipped by 7 bases and J by 7 bases; unmatched bases: 6. This CDR3 spans 12 amino acids.

This clonotype was seen ten or more times. This sequence joins TRBV28 and TRBJ1-6; unclear D gene. This CDR3 is built from 15 residues. Germline V CDR1 and CDR2: MDHEN, SYDVKM. V lost 6 bases and J 1 base, leaving 10 bases between the germline ends. The CDR3 nucleotides read TGTGCCAGCAGCCTTATCGGATCCTATAATTCACCCCTCCACTTT. It encodes CASSLIGSYNSPLHF. The whole variable domain, remainder taken from reference TRBV28 and TRBJ1-6, is DVKVTQSSRYLVKRTGEKVFLECVQDMDHENMFWYRQDPGLGLRLIYFSYDVKMKEKGDIPEGYSVSREKKERFSLILESASTNQTSMYLCASSLIGSYNSPLHFGNGTRLTVT.

The chain uses TRBV29-1 and TRBJ2-1; a possible D gene is TRBD2 (7 bases). Trimming removed 6 bases from V and 15 bases from J, with 21 bases in between. This CDR3 spans 12 amino acids. Germline CDR1 and CDR2: SQVTM and ANQGSEA. DNA for the CDR3: TGCAGCGTGGGGGGCGTTGCGGGGAGGGGGTTCTTC. This sequence encodes CSVGGVAGRGFF.

This clonotype was seen a handful of times. The chain employs TRBV7-2 and TRBJ1-4; the D gene is possibly TRBD1 (6 bases). The CDR3 consists of 15 residues. V was clipped by 6 bases and J by 4 bases, with 15 bases between them. Germline CDR1 SGHTA, CDR2 FQGNSA. Here the CDR3 reads CASRNTGSHNEKLFF. Here the CDR3 DNA reads TGTGCCAGCAGGAACACAGGGAGCCATAATGAAAAACTGTTTTTT.

Comments on this clonotype: This clone may be a read error of a much larger clone one base away. This chain connects TRBV7-6 to TRBJ2-5; 7 bases match TRBD2. CDR1 is SGHVS, CDR2 FNYEAQ, per germline. There are 15 residues in the CDR3. The CDR3 sequence: CASSLAGVAGETKYF. DNA for the CDR3: TGTGCCAGCAGCTTAGCGGGGGTGGCGGGAGAGACCAAGTACTTC.

This clonotype was detected ten times or more. The chain joins TRBV7-9 to TRBJ1-6; D gene ambiguous. The V and J ends lost 5 bases and 6 bases respectively, with 17 bases between them. This CDR3 comprises 16 residues. Germline lookup yields CDR1 SEHNR and CDR2 FQNEAQ (reference sequence). The CDR3 nucleotides read TGTGCCAGCAGCCCCGATCGAATAGGGCCTAATTCACCCCTCCACTTT. Amino acid sequence: CASSPDRIGPNSPLHF.

This clonotype was detected ten times or more. The chain is built from TRBV7-2 and TRBJ1-4; 10 bases map to TRBD1. Germline V gene sequence: CDR1 SGHTA, CDR2 FQGNSA. The CDR3 runs to 14 residues. V shed 4 bases and J 10 bases; nucleotides not matched to a gene: 6. The CDR3 here is CASSSPWDRGKLFF. In DNA form, the CDR3 reads TGTGCCAGCAGCTCTCCTTGGGACAGGGGAAAACTGTTTTTT.

The CDR3: CASSQEGRNTIYF. The CDR3 DNA is TGCGCCAGCAGCCAAGAGGGGAGAAACACCATATATTTT. The chain combines TRBV4-1 with TRBJ1-3; D gene unclear. This CDR3 region has 13 residues. CDR1 is MGHRA, CDR2 YSYEKL, per germline. V was clipped by 0 bases and J by 5 bases, with 5 bases between them.

This clonotype has at least ten counts. This chain uses TRBV7-2 with TRBJ2-7; D not resolved. Germline-derived CDR1 and CDR2 are SGHTA and FQGNSA. The CDR3 consists of 14 residues. Trimming pared 3 bases from V and 0 bases from J, leaving 9 bases between. CDR3 nucleotide sequence: TGTGCCAGCAGCTTTGCCCCGGCCTCCTACGAGCAGTACTTC. This encodes CASSFAPASYEQYF.

A remark on this clonotype: Being one base from a much bigger clone, this may be a read error. The rearrangement joins TRBV7-2 to TRBJ2-2; 8 bases line up with TRBD1. CDR1 is SGHTA, CDR2 FQGNSA, per germline. Germline trimming cut 5 bases from V and 5 bases from J; bases unmatched to any gene: 4. CDR3 length equals 14 residues. In DNA form, the CDR3 reads TGTGCCAGCAGCGCAACAGGGGGGACCGGGGAGCTGTTTTTT. It encodes CASSATGGTGELFF.

This clonotype was observed many times. CDR3 nucleotide sequence: TGTGCCAGCAGCTCAATCAGGGGGGCAGGGATGGAGACCCAGTACTTC. Protein: CASSSIRGAGMETQYF. The chain combines TRBV7-2 with TRBJ2-5, with D perhaps TRBD1 (7 bases). Germline V lookup: CDR1 SGHTA, CDR2 FQGNSA. V was clipped by 4 bases and J by 5 bases, with 20 bases between them. The CDR3 is made up of 16 amino acids.

This clonotype was recorded at least ten times. The CDR3 region has the DNA TGTGCCAGCAGGCCGGGGGGGAATCCCTACAATGAGCAGTTCTTC. Its protein product is CASRPGGNPYNEQFF. This chain links TRBV9 with TRBJ2-1, with 8 bases fitting TRBD2. The CDR3 consists of 15 residues. V lost 5 bases and J lost 2; bases outside the gene matches: 6. In germline, CDR1 is SGDLS, CDR2 YYNGEE.